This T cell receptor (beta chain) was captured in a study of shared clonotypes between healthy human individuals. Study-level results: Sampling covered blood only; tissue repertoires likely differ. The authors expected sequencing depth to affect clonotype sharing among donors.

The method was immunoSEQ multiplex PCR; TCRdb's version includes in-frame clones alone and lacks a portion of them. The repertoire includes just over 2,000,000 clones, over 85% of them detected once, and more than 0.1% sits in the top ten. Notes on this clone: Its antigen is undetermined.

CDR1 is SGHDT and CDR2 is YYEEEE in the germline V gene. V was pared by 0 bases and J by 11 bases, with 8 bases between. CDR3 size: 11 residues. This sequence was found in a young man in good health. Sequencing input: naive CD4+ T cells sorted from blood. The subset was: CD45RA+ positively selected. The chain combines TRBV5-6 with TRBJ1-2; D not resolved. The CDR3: CASSLEGAYTF. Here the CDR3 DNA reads TGTGCCAGCAGCTTGGAGGGCGCATACACCTTC.